This T cell receptor (beta chain) was recorded in a study of T-cell memory formation after mild COVID-19. Study observations and caveats: Clonal second-wave expansions that peaked on day 37 had unconfirmed SARS-CoV-2 specificity.

V lost 0 bases and J lost 5, with 8 bases in between. Per the germline V gene, CDR1 is DFQATT and CDR2 is SNEGSKA (reference sequence). The CDR3 has 12 residues. Many counts were recorded for this clonotype. Its antigen is not identified. With constant-segment primers, 5'RACE yielded cDNA libraries of TCR alpha and TCR beta that carried sample barcodes and UMIs. TCRdb recomputed calls from the 5' RACE reads with MiXCR, one row per CDR3 protein. The profile shows about 270,000 distinct CDR3 sequences, 15% to 20% of them singletons. V gene TRBV20-1 combines with J gene TRBJ2-7; D call uncertain. Sequencing was performed on PBMCs or a T cell subset sorted from them (not recorded which). The sequence derives from a man younger than 30 who had mild COVID-19 (a few samples of this study predate the infection). Cell type and time point are not known. The CDR3 DNA reads TGCAGTGCTAGAGATCTGACCCACGAGCAGTACTTC. It encodes CSARDLTHEQYF.